Shown below are 13 T cell receptor beta chains from a single sample sequenced in a study of CD8+ T cells in alopecia areata. The sorting of pooled cutaneous lymph node cells relied on CD4, CD8alpha, NKG2D, NKG2ACE and other markers. After isolation, RNA underwent reverse transcription to generate cDNA as the sequencing template. Libraries were prepared by immunoSEQ multiplex PCR; TCRdb keeps only in-frame clonotypes and omits some of them. Listed here are about 300,000 clones without any singletons, the top ten holding more than 0.95%. The sample was CD4+ T cells sorted from a lymph node. The receptor source for this set is a C3H/HeJ mouse with alopecia areata. The mouse line has the MHC haplotype H2-k.

This clone was seen repeatedly, ten times or more. Gene names and germline refer to mouse. The read comes to an end 4 residues before the CDR3 does, leaving the germline J gene to fill in the end. The genes are TRBV13-1 and TRBJ1-2; perhaps TRBD1 as D (6 bases). This CDR3 region has 15 residues. V dropped 3 bases and J dropped 1 base, with 13 bases sitting between them. CDR1 NSHNY and CDR2 SYGAGN come from the germline V gene. The CDR3 DNA, read in part, is TGTGCCAGCAGTGCCACCGGGACACGAAACTCC. Translation gives CASSATGTRNS. The full-length CDR3 reads as CASSATGTRNSDYTF.

In the case of this clone: Gene names follow the mouse nomenclature. The observed sequence ends 4 residues before the CDR3 terminus, with the missing tail filled in from the germline J gene. V is TRBV19 and J is TRBJ2-7; D is possibly TRBD1 (6 bases). This CDR3 is 12 amino acids long. Germline lookup yields CDR1 FNHDT and CDR2 SITEND (reference sequence). The covered CDR3 bases are TGTGCCAGCAGCCCCTCAGGGGAT. Translation: CASSPSGD. The CDR3, in full, reads CASSPSGDEQYF.

Remarks on this clone: The gene symbols are mouse symbols. The CDR3 goes on 4 residues after the read ends, and that part is filled in from the germline J gene. The sample has other DNA sequences that encode this CDR3 too. The chain combines TRBV31 with TRBJ1-1; no definite D call. Trimming shortened V by 1 base and J by 0 bases, and 6 bases separated the two germline ends. The CDR3 spans 13 residues. Looked up from germline, CDR1 is GKSSPN and CDR2 is SITVG. CDR3 bases read: TGTGCCTGGAGTCAGGGCGCAAACACA. Encoded protein: CAWSQGANT. The full CDR3 protein reads CAWSQGANTEVFF. Variable domain in full (rest from reference TRBV31 and TRBJ1-1): AQTIHQWPVAEIKAVGSPLSLGCTIKGKSSPNLYWYWQATGGTLQQLFYSITVGQVESVVQLNLSASRPKDDQFILSTEKLLLSHSGFYLCAWSQGANTEVFFGKGTRLTVV.

As concerns this clone: Germline and genes: mouse. The sequenced fragment ends 4 residues before the CDR3 boundary, so the rest is inferred from the germline J gene. V gene TRBV13-1 combines with J gene TRBJ1-1; 11 bases align to TRBD1. Germline V gene data show CDR1 as NSHNY and CDR2 as SYGAGN. Trimming removed 3 bases from V and 1 base from J; junction bases left unmatched: 5. The CDR3 has 16 residues. The CDR3 DNA, read in part, is TGTGCCAGCAGTGGGACAGGGGGCGCGGGAAACACA. Amino acid sequence: CASSGTGGAGNT. The complete CDR3 sequence is CASSGTGGAGNTEVFF.

The sample holds a few counts of this clone. The genes are named according to mouse. The read is 4 residues too short to cover the CDR3 end, so that end is filled in from the germline J gene. The chain uses TRBV1 and TRBJ2-2; D is ambiguous. V shed 1 base and J shed 4 bases, with 10 bases lying between them. The CDR3 length is 15 residues. Germline loops: CDR1 NSQYPW, CDR2 LRSPGD (reference sequence). CDR3 DNA (partial): TGCACCTGCAGTGCAGCCCCAGGAGGCACCGGG. Residues: CTCSAAPGGTG. The entire CDR3 reads CTCSAAPGGTGQLYF.

A remark on this clone: Genes here carry mouse names. CDR3 DNA (partial): TGTGCTAGCAGTAGGACAGCCTACTATGCT. It codes for CASSRTAYYA. The full CDR3 sequence reads CASSRTAYYAEQFF. This sequence joins TRBV17 and TRBJ2-1; possible D gene TRBD1, 5 bases. Read sequence stops 4 residues before the CDR3 end, and the germline J gene provides the missing end. This CDR3 has 14 residues. Germline V CDR1 and CDR2: MNHDT, YYDKIL. The V end was cut by 3 bases, the J end by 2 bases, with 8 bases between. The whole variable domain, remainder taken from reference TRBV17 and TRBJ2-1, is DTTVKQNPRYKLARVGKPVNLICSQTMNHDTMYWYQKKPNQAPKLLLFYYDKILNREADTFEKFQSSRPNNSFCSLYIGSAGLEYSAMYLCASSRTAYYAEQFFGPGTRLTVL.

Concerning this clone itself: The genes are named according to mouse. Other DNA sequences in the sample encode the same CDR3. This CDR3 reads CASSAPGQQDTQYF. The CDR3 bases that were read are TGTGCCAGCAGCGCCCCCGGACAGCAAGAC. This chain joins TRBV13-1 and TRBJ2-5; weak D call: TRBD1 (6 bases). The read falls 4 residues short of the CDR3 end, and the missing part is taken from the germline J gene. V was shortened by 5 bases and J by 3 bases, with 13 bases between the two germline ends. Per the germline V gene, CDR1 is NSHNY and CDR2 is SYGAGN. This CDR3 has 14 amino acids.

This clone has only a few counts. The gene names here belong to mouse. The read terminates 4 residues ahead of where the CDR3 ends, so the germline J gene completes it. The genes are TRBV1 and TRBJ2-3; TRBD1 matches 10 bases. CDR3 length: 17 residues. Germline assignment: CDR1 NSQYPW and CDR2 LRSPGD (reference sequence). V was pared by 2 bases and J by 1 base, with 6 bases of the junction left unmatched. The CDR3 sequence: CTCSAKGGTGGAETLYF. The part of the CDR3 DNA that was read is TGCACCTGCAGTGCAAAAGGTGGGACAGGGGGTGCAGAA. Full variable domain (missing parts from reference TRBV1 and TRBJ2-3): VTLLEQNPRWRLVPRGQAVNLRCILKNSQYPWMSWYQQDLQKQLQWLFTLRSPGDKEVKSLPGADYLATRVTDTELRLQVANMSQGRTLYCTCSAKGGTGGAETLYFGSGTRLTVL.

Comment on this clone: Genes and germline come from the mouse. The CDR3 end falls 4 residues outside the read, so it is completed with the germline J gene. The rearrangement uses TRBV5 and TRBJ2-3, with 10 nucleotides matching TRBD2. CDR3 length equals 18 residues. Germline CDR1 reads LGHNA; CDR2 reads YNLKQL (reference sequence). The J segment lost 0 bases and the V segment lost 4 bases, leaving 10 bases of the junction unmatched. The CDR3 reads CASSPTPTGGVSAETLYF. The CDR3 DNA, read in part, is TGTGCCAGCAGCCCCACCCCAACTGGGGGGGTAAGTGCAGAA.

A few counts support this clone. Genes and germline come from the mouse. Read sequence stops 4 residues before the CDR3 end, and the germline J gene provides the missing end. J is TRBJ2-5 and V is TRBV14; 8 nucleotides agree with TRBD1. Trimming removed 0 bases from V and 0 bases from J; junction bases left unmatched: 0. CDR3 length equals 15 residues. Germline loops: CDR1 SGHDT, CDR2 FRDEAV. The chain's CDR3 is CASSFWTGNQDTQYF. The CDR3 bases that were read are TGTGCCAGCAGTTTCTGGACAGGGAACCAAGAC.

This clone was observed a handful of times. The gene names here belong to mouse. The missing CDR3 end, 4 residues past where the read stops, is filled in from the germline J gene. The chain couples TRBV29 to TRBJ1-2, with D tentatively TRBD1 (5 bases). CDR1 is MSHET, CDR2 SYDVDS, per germline. The CDR3 runs to 13 residues. The V end was cut by 5 bases, the J end by 1 base, with 8 bases between. The sequenced CDR3 bases are TGTGCTAGCAGTACGGACATAAACTCC. Amino acid sequence: CASSTDINS. The whole CDR3 sequence reads CASSTDINSDYTF.

On this clone: Mouse gene names apply. Other DNA sequences from this sample encode an identical CDR3 as well. CDR3 in amino acids: CASSPRQGANTGQLYF. The CDR3 bases that were read are TGTGCCAGCAGTCCCCGCCAGGGAGCAAACACCGGG. The chain recombines TRBV19 with TRBJ2-2; D might be TRBD1 (5 bases). The CDR3 end is not reached by the read, which stops 4 residues before it; the germline J gene fills it in. The CDR3 covers 16 residues. Germline CDR1 and CDR2: FNHDT and SITEND (reference sequence). Between the trimmed V and J ends, which lost 4 bases and 0 bases, there was a span of 13 bases.

The sample holds a few counts of this clone. Mouse names are used for the genes. The read ends 4 residues early relative to the CDR3; the germline J gene fills the gap. The chain joins TRBV13-3 to TRBJ1-1, with D perhaps TRBD1 (6 bases). Between the trimmed V and J ends, which lost 3 bases and 3 bases, there was a span of 12 bases. Germline assignment: CDR1 NNHDY and CDR2 SYVADS. CDR3 length: 14 residues. CDR3 region: CASSATGRDTEVFF. The covered CDR3 bases are TGTGCCAGCAGTGCTACAGGGAGGGACACA.